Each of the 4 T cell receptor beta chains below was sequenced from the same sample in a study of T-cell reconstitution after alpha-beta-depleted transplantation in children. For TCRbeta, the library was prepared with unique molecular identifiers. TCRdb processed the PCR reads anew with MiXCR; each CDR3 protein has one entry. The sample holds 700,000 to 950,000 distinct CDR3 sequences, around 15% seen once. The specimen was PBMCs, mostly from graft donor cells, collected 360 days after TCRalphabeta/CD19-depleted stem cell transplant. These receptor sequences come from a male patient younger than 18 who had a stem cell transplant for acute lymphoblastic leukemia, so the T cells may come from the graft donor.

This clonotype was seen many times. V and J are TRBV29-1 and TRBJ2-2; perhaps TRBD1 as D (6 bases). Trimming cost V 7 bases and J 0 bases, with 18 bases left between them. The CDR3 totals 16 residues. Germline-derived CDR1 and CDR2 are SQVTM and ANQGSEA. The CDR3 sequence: CSGLQGSYANTGELFF. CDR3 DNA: TGCAGCGGACTACAGGGCTCTTACGCGAACACCGGGGAGCTGTTTTTT.

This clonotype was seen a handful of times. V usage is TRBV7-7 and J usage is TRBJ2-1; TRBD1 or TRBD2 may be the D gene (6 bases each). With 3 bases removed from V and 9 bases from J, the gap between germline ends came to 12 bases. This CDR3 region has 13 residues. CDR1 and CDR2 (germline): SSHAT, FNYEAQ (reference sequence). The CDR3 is CASSLRGAGEQFF. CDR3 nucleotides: TGTGCCAGCAGCTTGAGGGGGGCGGGTGAGCAGTTCTTC.

The CDR3 DNA follows: TGCAGCGTTGAAGAAAAGTCGGCGACAGGTGCAAACACTGAAGCTTTCTTT. Its protein is CSVEEKSATGANTEAFF. The chain is built from TRBV29-1 and TRBJ1-1; tentative D call: TRBD1 (6 bases). The V end was cut by 0 bases, the J end by 2 bases, with 19 bases between. In germline, CDR1 is SQVTM, CDR2 ANQGSEA. This CDR3 comprises 17 residues.

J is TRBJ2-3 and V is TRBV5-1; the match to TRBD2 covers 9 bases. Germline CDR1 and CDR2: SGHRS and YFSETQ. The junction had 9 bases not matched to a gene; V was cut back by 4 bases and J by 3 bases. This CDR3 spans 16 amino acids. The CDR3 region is CASSPVGSGRTDTQYF. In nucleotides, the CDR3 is TGCGCCAGCAGCCCGGTGGGTAGCGGGAGAACAGATACGCAGTATTTT.